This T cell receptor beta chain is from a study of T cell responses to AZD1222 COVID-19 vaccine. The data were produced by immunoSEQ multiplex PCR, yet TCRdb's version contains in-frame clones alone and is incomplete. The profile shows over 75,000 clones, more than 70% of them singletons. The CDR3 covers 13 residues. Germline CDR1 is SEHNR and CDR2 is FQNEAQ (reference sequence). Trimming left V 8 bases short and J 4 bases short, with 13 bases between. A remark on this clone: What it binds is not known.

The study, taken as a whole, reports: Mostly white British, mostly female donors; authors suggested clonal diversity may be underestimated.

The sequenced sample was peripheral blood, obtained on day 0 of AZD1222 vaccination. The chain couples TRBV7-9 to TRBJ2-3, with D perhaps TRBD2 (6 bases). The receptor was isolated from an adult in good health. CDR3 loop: CASGLAPSDTQYF. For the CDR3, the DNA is TGTGCCAGCGGCCTAGCGCCCTCAGATACGCAGTATTTT.